This is a list of T cell receptor beta chains from one sample in a study of blood T cell repertoires in COVID-19. Assay used: immunoSEQ multiplex PCR; TCRdb lists only in-frame clones, some missing. This sample has 35,000 to 50,000 clones, with approximately 90% found just once. The sample consisted of peripheral blood. These receptors originate from a human donor in a cohort sampled during active COVID-19. The CDR3 runs from the conserved cysteine through the conserved F or W. Each record gives: D gene, clone size, V gene, J gene, CDR3 DNA, CDR3 protein. D genes are given only for firm matches. Clone size appears in some rows only: once, few, many, or a class for an expanded clone.

NA,few,TRBV2,TRBJ1-1,TGTGCCAGCGGGCCCGAGTTTAACACTGAAGCTTTCTTT,CASGPEFNTEAFF
TRBD1,NA,TRBV3-1/TRBV3-2,TRBJ2-7,TGTGCCAGCAGCCCACAGGGGTGGGGCGAGCAGTACTTC,CASSPQGWGEQYF
TRBD2,NA,TRBV5-1,TRBJ2-1,TGCGCCAGCAGCCCCCCCGGGACTAGCGGGAGGGGGTCCTACAATGAGCAGTTCTTC,CASSPPGTSGRGSYNEQFF
NA,few,TRBV10-1,TRBJ2-2,TGCGCCAGCAGTGAGTCTGCCGAGGCCGGGGAGCTGTTTTTT,CASSESAEAGELFF
TRBD2,NA,TRBV3-1/TRBV3-2,TRBJ2-1,TGTGCCAGCAGCCAGACGGGACTAGCCAGCTACAATGAGCAGTTCTTC,CASSQTGLASYNEQFF
TRBD1,NA,TRBV27,TRBJ2-1,TGTGCCAGCAGTTTAAGGGACAGGGGCGCAAATGAGCAGTTCTTC,CASSLRDRGANEQFF
TRBD2,NA,TRBV2,TRBJ2-7,TGTGCCAGCAGTGACGTGGCGGGAGGGAACTACGAGCAGTACTTC,CASSDVAGGNYEQYF
NA,NA,TRBV19,TRBJ2-1,TGTGCCAGTATGGGGGCTTACGCTCTCTCCTACAATGAGCAGTTCTTC,CASMGAYALSYNEQFF
TRBD2,NA,TRBV5-6,TRBJ2-3,TGTGCCAGCAGCCTTAGACTAGCGGGGGGCACAGATACGCAGTATTTT,CASSLRLAGGTDTQYF
NA,NA,TRBV7-2,TRBJ2-7,TGTGCCAGCAGCTTAGTCGTTTACGAGCAGTACTTC,CASSLVVYEQYF
NA,NA,TRBV9,TRBJ2-6,TGTGCCAGCGCCCTAGGGGGCTCTGGGGCCAACGTCCTGACTTTC,CASALGGSGANVLTF
TRBD1,NA,TRBV10-3,TRBJ1-2,TGTGCCATCAGTGTACCGGGACAGGCCTCCTATGGCTACACCTTC,CAISVPGQASYGYTF
NA,NA,TRBV30,TRBJ2-4,TGTGCCTGGAGCGGACACGGCCCCGACATTCAGTACTTC,CAWSGHGPDIQYF
NA,NA,TRBV7-2,TRBJ2-7,TGTGCCAGCAGCTTAAGAGGGGGTGGGACTACCTACGAGCAGTACTTC,CASSLRGGGTTYEQYF
TRBD1,NA,TRBV12-5,TRBJ2-5,TGTGCTAGTGGTTCGACACAGGGGGCAGAAGAGACCCAGTACTTC,CASGSTQGAEETQYF
TRBD1,NA,TRBV7-2,TRBJ2-3,TGTGCCAGCAGCTTACGCCGGGACAGCTACACAGATACGCAGTATTTT,CASSLRRDSYTDTQYF
TRBD2,once,TRBV9,TRBJ2-1,TGTGCCAGCTCCCGGGATTTAGCGGGAGAGGAGCAGTTCTTC,CASSRDLAGEEQFF
TRBD2,NA,TRBV10-3,TRBJ2-7,TGTGCCATCAGTGCGAATAGCGGGACCTACGAGCAGTACTTC,CAISANSGTYEQYF
NA,NA,TRBV10-3,TRBJ1-3,TGTGCCATCAGTGAGTCGGGGGCAGCAGGAAACACCATATATTTT,CAISESGAAGNTIYF
NA,NA,TRBV28,TRBJ1-1,TGTGCCAGCAGTCCCCCAGGGAACACTGAAGCTTTCTTT,CASSPPGNTEAFF
TRBD2,NA,TRBV28,TRBJ2-1,TGTGCCAGTACTTTAGCGGGAGGCAGCTCCTACAATGAGCAGTTCTTC,CASTLAGGSSYNEQFF
NA,NA,TRBV10-1,TRBJ2-7,TGCGCCAGCAGCCCTAGCGGGACAGGACGCTACGAGCAGTACTTC,CASSPSGTGRYEQYF
NA,once,TRBV27,TRBJ2-1,TGTGCCAGCAGTTTAGGCCGGACAGCTAACAATGAGCAGTTCTTC,CASSLGRTANNEQFF
TRBD1,NA,TRBV19,TRBJ1-2,TGTGCCAGTAGTAGATCAGGGGGCGACTATGGCTACACCTTC,CASSRSGGDYGYTF
TRBD2,NA,TRBV18,TRBJ2-5,TGTGCCAGCTCACCTAGACTAGCGACCGACCAAGAGACCCAGTACTTC,CASSPRLATDQETQYF
TRBD1,NA,TRBV5-8,TRBJ2-1,TGTGCCAGCAGCCCACGGGACAGGGGTCGGAATGAGCAGTTCTTC,CASSPRDRGRNEQFF
TRBD2,NA,TRBV28,TRBJ2-3,TGTGCCAGCAGTCCCCCCGGGACTAAGATGCAGTATTTT,CASSPPGTKMQYF
TRBD1,NA,TRBV5-1,TRBJ1-2,TGCGCCAGCAGCCGCCAAGACAGGGATGGCTACACCTTC,CASSRQDRDGYTF
NA,NA,TRBV5-4,TRBJ2-1,TGTGCCAGCAGACGCGACAGGACGACAAACAATGAGCAGTTCTTC,CASRRDRTTNNEQFF
TRBD1,NA,TRBV19,TRBJ2-6,TGTGCCAGTAGTATTTCCGGGACAGGGTTTTCTGGGGCCAACGTCCTGACTTTC,CASSISGTGFSGANVLTF
NA,NA,TRBV28,TRBJ2-2,TGTGCCAGCAGTCCTGGGGGGTTACGGTACACCGGGGAGCTGTTTTTT,CASSPGGLRYTGELFF
NA,NA,TRBV7-9,TRBJ2-4,TGTGCCAGCAGCTCGCAGGGGCCTGGGGACATTCAGTACTTC,CASSSQGPGDIQYF
TRBD2,once,TRBV25-1,TRBJ2-1,TGTGCCAGCACCCCGACTAGCGGGAGTGCGGGTGAGCAGTTCTTC,CASTPTSGSAGEQFF
NA,once,TRBV7-2,TRBJ2-3,TGTGCCAGCAGCCCCGAAGCTGCCAGCACAGATACGCAGTATTTT,CASSPEAASTDTQYF
NA,NA,TRBV6-5,TRBJ2-1,TGTGCCAGCTTTGTCGGGGGGCTTTATGAGCAGTTCTTC,CASFVGGLYEQFF
TRBD1,NA,TRBV5-5,TRBJ1-5,TGTGCCAGCAGCTTGGAACGACAGGGGTCTCAGCCCCAGCATTTT,CASSLERQGSQPQHF
TRBD1,NA,TRBV24-1,TRBJ2-3,TGTGCCACCAGTGATGACAGGGATTCGGATACGCAGTATTTT,CATSDDRDSDTQYF
TRBD2,NA,TRBV5-1,TRBJ2-7,TGCGCCAGCAGCCCCGGGCCCGGACCCCGGGGGGGATACGAGCAGTACTTC,CASSPGPGPRGGYEQYF
TRBD1,NA,TRBV11-2,TRBJ2-7,TGTGCCAGCAGCCTACCGGGACAGAGGACCTACGAGCAGTACTTC,CASSLPGQRTYEQYF
NA,NA,TRBV9,TRBJ1-4,TGTGCCAGCAGCGCGACACCCTATGCAACTAATGAAAAACTGTTTTTT,CASSATPYATNEKLFF
TRBD1,few,TRBV15,TRBJ2-7,TGTGCCACCAGCAGAGCCCCCGACAGGGGGTCCGAGCAGTACTTC,CATSRAPDRGSEQYF
TRBD2,NA,TRBV10-2,TRBJ2-7,TGCGCCAGCAGTGAGGTAGCGGGAGTGGGTGAGCAGTACTTC,CASSEVAGVGEQYF
TRBD1,NA,TRBV6-5,TRBJ1-1,TGTGCCAGCAGTTCCATAGCGGGACAGAGAAGTTTCTTT,CASSSIAGQRSFF
NA,NA,TRBV7-2,TRBJ2-1,TGTGCCAGCAGCTTAGCGAGTGCGGTTTCTGAGCAGTTCTTC,CASSLASAVSEQFF
TRBD1,NA,TRBV11-2,TRBJ1-1,TGTGCCAGCAGCACGGACAGGGTGGGGATATTGGACACTGAAGCTTTCTTT,CASSTDRVGILDTEAFF
TRBD2,NA,TRBV28,TRBJ2-7,TGTGCCAGCAGTCATAGACTAGCGGGAGTATTCTACGAGCAGTACTTC,CASSHRLAGVFYEQYF